This is a list of T cell receptor beta chains from one sample in a study of CXCR3-negative and CXCR3-positive naive CD8 T cells. TCRdb reprocessed the 5' RACE reads, with one entry per CDR3 protein and no DNA. This sample's table has 100,000 to 150,000 distinct CDR3 sequences. Sequences were obtained from naive CXCR3- CD8+ T cells from blood. The source is a human donor in good health. Some clones in this sample may be carry-over from other donors' samples. CDR3s include the opening cysteine and the closing phenylalanine or tryptophan. The order of the fields is J gene, V gene, CDR3 length, CDR3 protein.

TRBJ2-7	TRBV19	14	CASSIRDVRYEQYF
TRBJ2-1	TRBV12-3/TRBV12-4	15	CASREGPRVNNEQFF
TRBJ2-1	TRBV15	15	CATCRDYGAGDEQFF
TRBJ1-2	TRBV9	13	CASSEWASSVYTF
TRBJ2-7	TRBV20-1	14	CSASGGLGSYEQYF
TRBJ2-1	TRBV27	15	CASSFGLAGLLEQFF
TRBJ2-3	TRBV7-8	14	CASRTGLEVDTQYF
TRBJ2-4	TRBV9	14	CASSPGQGENIQYF
TRBJ2-7	TRBV11-2	15	CASSPGLAGGYEQYF
TRBJ2-2	TRBV19	13	CASSIAETGELFF
TRBJ2-6	TRBV19	18	CASTNSKSNRHGANVLTF
TRBJ2-3	TRBV27	16	CASSLFAGVATDTQYF
TRBJ1-1	TRBV7-6	14	CASSSGTVNTEAFF
TRBJ2-2	TRBV29-1	13	CSVPLGDTGELFF
TRBJ2-3	TRBV5-5	13	CASWDRGTDTQYF
TRBJ1-2	TRBV7-3	14	CASSPGPGGDGYTF
TRBJ2-7	TRBV7-8	14	CASSSSAGPYEQYF
TRBJ2-7	TRBV3-1	16	CASSQELRGAAYEQYF
TRBJ1-1	TRBV28	12	CASSSQRRGAFF
TRBJ2-1	TRBV28	14	CASSFRGVVNEQFF
TRBJ2-7	TRBV20-1	13	CSARGEGTYEQYF
TRBJ1-6	TRBV28	14	CASSYGTDNSPLHF
TRBJ2-1	TRBV7-6	15	CASSSTGGVYNEQFF
TRBJ2-3	TRBV20-1	15	CSARVFRGNTDTQYF
TRBJ2-1	TRBV28	15	CASSFSRASYNEQFF
TRBJ2-2	TRBV20-1	13	CSAHWGGTGELFF
TRBJ1-2	TRBV29-1	12	CSVEDEDIGYTF
TRBJ2-1	TRBV7-2	19	CASSLEGLAGVSSYNEQFF
TRBJ2-1	TRBV5-1	15	CASSFQDRSYNEQFF
TRBJ2-7	TRBV4-3	16	CASSQDVGGLSYEQYF
TRBJ2-7	TRBV20-1	15	CSARDQVAGVYEQYF
TRBJ2-7	TRBV14	14	CASSETGSSYEQYF
TRBJ2-3	TRBV12-3/TRBV12-4	13	CASSLIITDTQYF
TRBJ1-6	TRBV28	15	CASSTARDINSPLHF
TRBJ1-1	TRBV5-1	15	CASSLIDRTNTEAFF
TRBJ2-3	TRBV28	15	CASSFLSGVGDTQYF
TRBJ2-1	TRBV7-9	16	CASSLTRPGRGNEQFF
TRBJ2-7	TRBV7-9	12	CASSYLAGGSVF
TRBJ2-7	TRBV28	13	CARRDAGNFEQYF
TRBJ2-7	TRBV30	15	CAWSHPGELFYEQYF
TRBJ2-7	TRBV28	13	CASSLQGWYEQYF
TRBJ1-2	TRBV27	11	CASSGGYGYTF
TRBJ2-1	TRBV15	17	CATSRELTESSYNEQFF
TRBJ2-7	TRBV28	14	CASSREGGPYEQYF
TRBJ1-1	TRBV9	14	CASSPSAGNTEAFF
TRBJ2-1	TRBV5-5	15	CASSSGTGSYNEQFF
TRBJ2-1	TRBV5-5	17	CASSIPDWDMVEHEQFF
TRBJ1-2	TRBV6-5	15	CASSYQGKGPYGYTF
TRBJ2-5	TRBV6-2/TRBV6-3	15	CASSSTGQEEETQYF
TRBJ2-7	TRBV6-5	16	CASSYSRVLAAYEQYF
TRBJ2-5	TRBV7-9	14	CASSLGARRETQYF
TRBJ2-5	TRBV5-1	15	CASSLARGGAETQYF